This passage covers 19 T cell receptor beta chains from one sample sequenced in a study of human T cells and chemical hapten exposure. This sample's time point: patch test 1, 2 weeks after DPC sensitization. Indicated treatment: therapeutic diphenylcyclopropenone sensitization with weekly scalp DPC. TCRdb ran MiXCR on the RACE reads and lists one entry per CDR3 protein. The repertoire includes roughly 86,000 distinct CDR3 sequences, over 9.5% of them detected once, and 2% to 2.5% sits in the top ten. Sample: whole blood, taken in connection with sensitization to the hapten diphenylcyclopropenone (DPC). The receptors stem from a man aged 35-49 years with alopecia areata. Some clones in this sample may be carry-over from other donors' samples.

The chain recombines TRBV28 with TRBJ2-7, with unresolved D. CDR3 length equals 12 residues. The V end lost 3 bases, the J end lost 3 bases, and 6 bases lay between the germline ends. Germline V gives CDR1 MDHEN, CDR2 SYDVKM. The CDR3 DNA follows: TGTGCCAGCAGTTTTAGTGTCTACGAGCAGTACTTC. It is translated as CASSFSVYEQYF. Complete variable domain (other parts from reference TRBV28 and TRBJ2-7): DVKVTQSSRYLVKRTGEKVFLECVQDMDHENMFWYRQDPGLGLRLIYFSYDVKMKEKGDIPEGYSVSREKKERFSLILESASTNQTSMYLCASSFSVYEQYFGPGTRLTVT.

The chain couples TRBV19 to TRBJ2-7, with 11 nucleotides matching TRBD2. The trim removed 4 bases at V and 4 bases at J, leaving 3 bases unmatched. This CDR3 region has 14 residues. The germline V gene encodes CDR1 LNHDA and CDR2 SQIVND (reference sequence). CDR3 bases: TGTGCCAGTAGTACGGGACTAGCGGTTTACGAGCAGTACTTC. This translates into CASSTGLAVYEQYF.

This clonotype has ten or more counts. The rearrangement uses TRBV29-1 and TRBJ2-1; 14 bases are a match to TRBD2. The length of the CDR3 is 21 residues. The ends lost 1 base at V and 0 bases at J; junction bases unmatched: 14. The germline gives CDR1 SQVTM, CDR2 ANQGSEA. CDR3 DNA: TGCAGCGTTGAAGGACAGACCGGGACTAGCGGGAGTCGGAGCTCCTACAATGAGCAGTTCTTC. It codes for CSVEGQTGTSGSRSSYNEQFF.

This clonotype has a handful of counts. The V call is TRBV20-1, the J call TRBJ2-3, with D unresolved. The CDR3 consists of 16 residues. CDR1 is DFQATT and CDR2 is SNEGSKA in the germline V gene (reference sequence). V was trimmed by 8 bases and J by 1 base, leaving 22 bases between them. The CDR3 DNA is TGCAGTACAAAAAAACGCGTTCCTCCCCGCACAGATACGCAGTATTTT. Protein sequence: CSTKKRVPPRTDTQYF.

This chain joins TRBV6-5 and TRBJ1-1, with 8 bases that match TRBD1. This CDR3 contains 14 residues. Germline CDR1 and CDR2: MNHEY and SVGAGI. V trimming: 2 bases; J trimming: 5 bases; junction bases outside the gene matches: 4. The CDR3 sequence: CASSYAGGPTEAFF. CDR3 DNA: TGTGCCAGCAGTTACGCAGGGGGCCCGACTGAAGCTTTCTTT.

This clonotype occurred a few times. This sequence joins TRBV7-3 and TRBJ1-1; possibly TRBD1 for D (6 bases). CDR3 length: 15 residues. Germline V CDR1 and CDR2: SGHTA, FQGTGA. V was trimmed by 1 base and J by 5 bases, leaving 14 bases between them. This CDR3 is CASSLMGGARTEAFF. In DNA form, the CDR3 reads TGTGCCAGCAGCTTAATGGGGGGCGCGAGGACTGAAGCTTTCTTT.

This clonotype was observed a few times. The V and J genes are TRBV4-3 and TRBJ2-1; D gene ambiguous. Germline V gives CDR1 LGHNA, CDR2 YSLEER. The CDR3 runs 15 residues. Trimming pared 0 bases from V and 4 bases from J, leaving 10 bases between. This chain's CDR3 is CASSQEMPGYNEQFF. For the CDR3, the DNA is TGCGCCAGCAGCCAAGAGATGCCCGGGTACAATGAGCAGTTCTTC.

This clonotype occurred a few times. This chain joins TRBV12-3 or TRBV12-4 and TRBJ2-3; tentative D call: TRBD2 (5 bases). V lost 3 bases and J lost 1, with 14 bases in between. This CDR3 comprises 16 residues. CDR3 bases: TGTGCCAGCAGTTTTTGGGAGTTGATGGGCACAGATACGCAGTATTTT. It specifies CASSFWELMGTDTQYF.

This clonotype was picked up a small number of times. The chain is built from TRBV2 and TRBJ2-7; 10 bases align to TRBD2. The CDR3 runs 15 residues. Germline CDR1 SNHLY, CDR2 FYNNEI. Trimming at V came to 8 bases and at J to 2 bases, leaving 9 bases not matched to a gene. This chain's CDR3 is CASGLAGAQAYEQYV. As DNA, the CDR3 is TGTGCCAGCGGGCTAGCGGGAGCCCAAGCCTACGAGCAGTACGTC.

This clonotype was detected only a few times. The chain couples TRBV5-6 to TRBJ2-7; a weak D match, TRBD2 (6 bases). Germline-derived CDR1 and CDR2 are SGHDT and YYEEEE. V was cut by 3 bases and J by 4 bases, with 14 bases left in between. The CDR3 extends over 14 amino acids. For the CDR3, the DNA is TGTGCCAGCAGCTACCCCGGGACTGCTTACGAGCAGTACTTC. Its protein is CASSYPGTAYEQYF.

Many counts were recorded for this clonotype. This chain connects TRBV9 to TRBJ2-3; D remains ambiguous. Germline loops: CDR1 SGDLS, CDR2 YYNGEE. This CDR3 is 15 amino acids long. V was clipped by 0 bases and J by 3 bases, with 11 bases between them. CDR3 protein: CASSVDPGSTDTQYF. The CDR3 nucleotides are TGTGCCAGCAGCGTAGATCCGGGCTCAACAGATACGCAGTATTTT.

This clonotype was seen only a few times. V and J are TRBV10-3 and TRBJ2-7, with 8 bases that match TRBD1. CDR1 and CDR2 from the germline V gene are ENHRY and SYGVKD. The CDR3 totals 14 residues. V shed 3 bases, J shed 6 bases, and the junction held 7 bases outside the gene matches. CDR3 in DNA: TGTGCCATCAGTGAATTGACAGGGGCGGCCGAGCAGTACTTC. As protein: CAISELTGAAEQYF.

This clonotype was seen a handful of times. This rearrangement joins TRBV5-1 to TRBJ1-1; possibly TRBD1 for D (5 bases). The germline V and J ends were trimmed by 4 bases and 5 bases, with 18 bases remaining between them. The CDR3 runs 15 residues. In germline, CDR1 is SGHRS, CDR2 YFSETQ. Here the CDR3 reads CASSPRRGSGTEAFF. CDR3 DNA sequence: TGCGCCAGCAGCCCACGACGGGGGAGTGGAACTGAAGCTTTCTTT.

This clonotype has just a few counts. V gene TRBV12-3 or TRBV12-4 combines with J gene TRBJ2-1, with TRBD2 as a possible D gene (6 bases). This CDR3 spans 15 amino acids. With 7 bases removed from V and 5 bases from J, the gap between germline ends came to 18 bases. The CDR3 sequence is CASTSWTGSNNEQFF. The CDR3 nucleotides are TGTGCCAGCACCTCTTGGACCGGGAGTAACAATGAGCAGTTCTTC.

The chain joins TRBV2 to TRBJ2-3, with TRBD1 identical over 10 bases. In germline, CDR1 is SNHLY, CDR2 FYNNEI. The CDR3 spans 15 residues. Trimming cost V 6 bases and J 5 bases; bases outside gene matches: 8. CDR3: CASSVRQGALDTQYF. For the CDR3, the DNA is TGTGCCAGCAGCGTCAGACAGGGGGCATTAGATACGCAGTATTTT.

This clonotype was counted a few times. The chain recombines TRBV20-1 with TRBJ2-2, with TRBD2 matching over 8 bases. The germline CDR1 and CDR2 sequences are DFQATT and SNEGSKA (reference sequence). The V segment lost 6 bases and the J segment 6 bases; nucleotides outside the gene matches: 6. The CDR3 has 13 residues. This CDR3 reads CSAASGGAGELFF. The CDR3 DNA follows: TGCAGTGCAGCCTCCGGGGGGGCCGGGGAGCTGTTTTTT.

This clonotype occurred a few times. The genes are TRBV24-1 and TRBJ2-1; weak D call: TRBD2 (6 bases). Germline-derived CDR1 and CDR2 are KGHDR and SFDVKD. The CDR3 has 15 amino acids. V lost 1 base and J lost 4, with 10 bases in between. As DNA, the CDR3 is TGTGCCACCAGTGATTTCGCGGCGGGGTACAATGAGCAGTTCTTC. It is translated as CATSDFAAGYNEQFF.

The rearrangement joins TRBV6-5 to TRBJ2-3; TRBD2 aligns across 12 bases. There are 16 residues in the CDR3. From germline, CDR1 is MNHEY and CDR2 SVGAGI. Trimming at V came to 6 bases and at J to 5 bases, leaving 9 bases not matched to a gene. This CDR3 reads CASSLLAGGILDTQYF. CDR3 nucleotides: TGTGCCAGCAGCCTCCTAGCGGGAGGGATCCTAGATACGCAGTATTTT.

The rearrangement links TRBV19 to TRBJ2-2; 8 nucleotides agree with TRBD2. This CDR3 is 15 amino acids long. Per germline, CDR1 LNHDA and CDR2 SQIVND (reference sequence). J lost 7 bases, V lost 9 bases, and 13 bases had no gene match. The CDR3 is CARESPGGPGGELFF. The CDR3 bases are TGTGCCAGGGAGTCCCCGGGAGGGCCAGGCGGGGAGCTGTTTTTT.